The clone carrying this T cell receptor (beta chain) was found a few times. Its target is not known. These data are taken from a study of beta chain features in type 1 diabetes. V lost 0 bases and J 5 bases, leaving 16 bases between the germline ends. This CDR3 spans 16 amino acids. Germline V gene lookup returns CDR1 SGHRS and CDR2 YFSETQ. Expressed TCRB transcripts got sequenced, as all isolated RNA was reverse transcribed. Measured with immunoSEQ multiplex PCR; TCRdb has only the in-frame clones, and not every one. Altogether some 120,000 clones are present, 17% being singletons, with the ten largest covering around 2.7%. Whole-study results and caveats: People with Type 1 diabetes carried modestly yet significantly shorter TCRB CDR3s in all four CD4+ subsets.

Sequenced input: central memory CD4+ T cells from blood. The V and J genes are TRBV5-1 and TRBJ2-3; D could derive from TRBD1 or TRBD2 (6 bases each). The sequence derives from a man younger than 35 with type 1 diabetes. The CDR3, as DNA: TGCGCCAGCAGCTTGGCTGGGGGCCGGGGGATAGATACGCAGTATTTT. Its protein is CASSLAGGRGIDTQYF.